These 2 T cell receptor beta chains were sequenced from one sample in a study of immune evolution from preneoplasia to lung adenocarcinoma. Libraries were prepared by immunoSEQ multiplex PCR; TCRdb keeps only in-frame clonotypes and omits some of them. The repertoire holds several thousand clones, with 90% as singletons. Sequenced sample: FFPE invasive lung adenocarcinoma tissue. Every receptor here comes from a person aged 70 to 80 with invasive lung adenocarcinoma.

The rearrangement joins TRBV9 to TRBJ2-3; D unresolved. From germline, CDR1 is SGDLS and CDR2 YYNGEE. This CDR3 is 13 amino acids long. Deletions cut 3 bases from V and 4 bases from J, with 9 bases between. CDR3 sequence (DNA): TGTGCCAGCAGCGACCTAGGCGCAGATACGCAGTATTTT. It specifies CASSDLGADTQYF.

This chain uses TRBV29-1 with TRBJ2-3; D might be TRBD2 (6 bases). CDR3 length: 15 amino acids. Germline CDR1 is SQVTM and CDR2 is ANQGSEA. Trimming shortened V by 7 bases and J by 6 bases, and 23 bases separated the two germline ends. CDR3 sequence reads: CSARPRSGVWDTQYF. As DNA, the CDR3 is TGCAGCGCTCGTCCCAGATCGGGGGTTTGGGATACGCAGTATTTT.